A selection of T cell receptor beta chains follows, all from one sample in a study of cytomegalovirus exposure and HLA in healthy donors. Sequenced by immunoSEQ multiplex PCR; TCRdb stores in-frame clones only, minus some. The sample carries a few hundred thousand clones, approximately 83% recorded once. The specimen sequenced was PBMCs. The receptors were sampled from a woman between 25 and 40 years old in good health and CMV-seropositive. Each CDR3 is given with its conserved first and last residue. A D gene is named only where the DNA matches it firmly. The size field is filled for only some rows; it gives once, few, many or a size class.

D gene	clone size	V gene	J gene	CDR3 DNA	CDR3 protein
.	.	TRBV9	TRBJ1-1	TGTGCCAGCAGCGTATCAACGAACACTGAAGCTTTCTTT	CASSVSTNTEAFF
.	once	TRBV9	TRBJ1-1	TGTGCCAGCAGCCCCATGACAGGCGGGGTAGCTTTCTTT	CASSPMTGGVAFF
TRBD1	.	TRBV7-7	TRBJ2-1	TGTGCTAGCAGCTCGACAGGGTTGAACAATGAGCAGTTCTTC	CASSSTGLNNEQFF
.	once	TRBV5-1	TRBJ1-1	TGCGCCAGCAGCTTGTTGACAGATCACACTGAAGCTTTCTTT	CASSLLTDHTEAFF
TRBD2	.	TRBV9	TRBJ2-5	TGTGCCAGCAGCGTAGGCCCAGCGGGAGGGAGCCAAGAGACCCAGTACTTC	CASSVGPAGGSQETQYF
.	.	TRBV20-1	TRBJ1-1	TGCAGTGCTGCGAGGGGGGTGGAAGCTTTCTTT	CSAARGVEAFF
.	.	TRBV7-3	TRBJ2-1	TGTGCCAGCAGCCCCAGGGCAGGGGCCTACAATGAGCAGTTCTTC	CASSPRAGAYNEQFF
.	.	TRBV27	TRBJ2-3	TGTGCCAGCAGTTTACGGGCTAGTTCCGATACGCAGTATTTT	CASSLRASSDTQYF
.	.	TRBV10-3	TRBJ2-7	TGTGCCATCAGTGAGTCGTCCCGGGAGCGAGACCCCCGCGAGCAGTACTTC	CAISESSRERDPREQYF
TRBD2	.	TRBV18	TRBJ2-5	TGTGCCAGCTCACCGGGACTAGCGGGCGAGGAGACCCAGTACTTC	CASSPGLAGEETQYF
.	.	TRBV28	TRBJ1-1	TGTGCCAGCAGTTTGGGCAGGTCGTATAGAGCTGAAGCTTTCTTT	CASSLGRSYRAEAFF
.	.	TRBV7-9	TRBJ1-5	TGTGCCAGCAGCTTATCGGGTAACGAGCCCCAGCATTTT	CASSLSGNEPQHF
.	.	TRBV30	TRBJ1-4	TGTGCCTGGGGGGCCCTTCATAATGAAAAACTGTTTTTT	CAWGALHNEKLFF
.	.	TRBV5-8	TRBJ1-4	TGTGCCAGCGACAACTGGGAGGAGGAAAAACTGTTTTTT	CASDNWEEEKLFF
.	.	TRBV7-3	TRBJ2-6	TGTGCCAGCAGCCCGGACGGAATCTCTGGGGCCAACGTCCTGACTTTC	CASSPDGISGANVLTF
.	once	TRBV25-1	TRBJ2-5	TGTGCCAGCAGTAAACGGCGAATGGCGGAGGCGGAGACCCAGTACTTC	CASSKRRMAEAETQYF
.	.	TRBV19	TRBJ1-1	TGTGCCAGTAGTCTAGACAGGACGAGATTGAACACTGAAGCTTTCTTT	CASSLDRTRLNTEAFF
.	.	TRBV4-1	TRBJ1-1	TGCGCCAGCAGTTACCCGGTCATGAACACTGAAGCTTTCTTT	CASSYPVMNTEAFF
TRBD1	.	TRBV7-2	TRBJ1-2	TGTGCCAGCAGCTACGACAGGGGCTATGGCTACACCTTC	CASSYDRGYGYTF
.	.	TRBV12-5	TRBJ1-5	TGTGCTAGTGCCCCGGGACGGCAGCCCACAACGCCCCAGCATTTT	CASAPGRQPTTPQHF
.	.	TRBV30	TRBJ1-1	TGTGCCTGGAGTTTTGAGATCACTGAAGCTTTCTTT	CAWSFEITEAFF
.	.	TRBV30	TRBJ1-5	TGTGCCTGGAGTTTGGGGCAGGGAGTCCAGCCCCAGCATTTT	CAWSLGQGVQPQHF
.	once	TRBV7-3	TRBJ2-2	TGTGCCAGCAGCTCTGTTCACCCCGGGGAGCTGTTTTTT	CASSSVHPGELFF
TRBD1	.	TRBV27	TRBJ1-2	TGTGCCAGCCGCGGACAGGGGCAAAACTATGGCTACACCTTC	CASRGQGQNYGYTF
TRBD2	.	TRBV2	TRBJ2-1	TGTGCCAGCAGCGCCGGGACTAGCGGGATCTTC	CASSAGTSGIF
.	once	TRBV30	TRBJ1-1	TGTGCCTGGAGCCCTACAGGGACTGCTTTCTTT	CAWSPTGTAFF
.	.	TRBV30	TRBJ1-4	TGTGCCTGGACTTGGGCCGGCAATGGTAATGAAAAACTGTTTTTT	CAWTWAGNGNEKLFF